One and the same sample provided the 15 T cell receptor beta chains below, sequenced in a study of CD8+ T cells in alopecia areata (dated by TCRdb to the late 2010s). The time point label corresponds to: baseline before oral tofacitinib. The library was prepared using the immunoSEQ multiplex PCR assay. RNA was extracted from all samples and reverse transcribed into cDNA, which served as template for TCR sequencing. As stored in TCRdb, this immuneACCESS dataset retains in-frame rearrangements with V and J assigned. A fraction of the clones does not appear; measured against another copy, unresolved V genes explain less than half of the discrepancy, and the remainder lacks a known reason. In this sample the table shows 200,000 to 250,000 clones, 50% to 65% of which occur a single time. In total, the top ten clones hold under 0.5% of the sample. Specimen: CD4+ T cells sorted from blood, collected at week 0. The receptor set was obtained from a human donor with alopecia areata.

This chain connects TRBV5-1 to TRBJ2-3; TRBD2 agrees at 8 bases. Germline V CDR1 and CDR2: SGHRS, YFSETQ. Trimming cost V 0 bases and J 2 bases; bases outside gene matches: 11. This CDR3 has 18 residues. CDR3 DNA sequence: TGCGCCAGCAGCTTGGCCGGGCTAGCGGGCGATACCACAGATACGCAGTATTTT. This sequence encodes CASSLAGLAGDTTDTQYF.

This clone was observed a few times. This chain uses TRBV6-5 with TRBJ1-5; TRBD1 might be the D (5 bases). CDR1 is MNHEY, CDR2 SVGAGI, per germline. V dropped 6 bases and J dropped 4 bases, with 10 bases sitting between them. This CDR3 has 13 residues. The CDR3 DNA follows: TGTGCCAGCAGACAGGCGACGAATCAGCCCCAGCATTTT. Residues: CASRQATNQPQHF.

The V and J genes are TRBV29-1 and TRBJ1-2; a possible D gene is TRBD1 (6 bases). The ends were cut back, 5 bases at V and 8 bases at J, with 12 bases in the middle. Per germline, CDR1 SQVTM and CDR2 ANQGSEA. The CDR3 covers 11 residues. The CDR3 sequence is CSVRTVAGYTF. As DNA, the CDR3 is TGCAGCGTTCGGACAGTTGCCGGCTACACCTTC. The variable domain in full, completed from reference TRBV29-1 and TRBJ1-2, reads SAVISQKPSRDICQRGTSLTIQCQVDSQVTMMFWYRQQPGQSLTLIATANQGSEATYESGFVIDKFPISRPNLTFSTLTVSNMSPEDSSIYLCSVRTVAGYTFGSGTRLTVV.

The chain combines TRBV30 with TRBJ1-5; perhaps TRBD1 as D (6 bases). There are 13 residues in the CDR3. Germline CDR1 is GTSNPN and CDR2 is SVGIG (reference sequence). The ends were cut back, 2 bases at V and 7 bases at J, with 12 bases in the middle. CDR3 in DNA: TGTGCCTGGAGTTTGGGGGCCGGACAGCCCCAGCATTTT. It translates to CAWSLGAGQPQHF.

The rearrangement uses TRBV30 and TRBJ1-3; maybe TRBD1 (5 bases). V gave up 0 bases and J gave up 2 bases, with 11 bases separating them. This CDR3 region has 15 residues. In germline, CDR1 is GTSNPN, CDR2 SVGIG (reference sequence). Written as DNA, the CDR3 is TGTGCCTGGAGTGTACGGGGCTTGGCTGGAAACACCATATATTTT. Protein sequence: CAWSVRGLAGNTIYF.

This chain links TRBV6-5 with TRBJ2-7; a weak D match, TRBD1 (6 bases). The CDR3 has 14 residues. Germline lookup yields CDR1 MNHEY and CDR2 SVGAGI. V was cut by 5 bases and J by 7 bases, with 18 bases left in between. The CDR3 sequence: CASSNRDTPREQYF. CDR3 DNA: TGTGCCAGCAGTAACCGGGACACCCCACGGGAGCAGTACTTC.

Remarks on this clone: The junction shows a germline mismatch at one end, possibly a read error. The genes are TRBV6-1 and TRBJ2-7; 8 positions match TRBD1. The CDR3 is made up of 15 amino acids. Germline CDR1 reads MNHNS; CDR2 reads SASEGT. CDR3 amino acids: CASSASPGDRPKMHF. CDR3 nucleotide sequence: TGTGCCAGCAGTGCCTCACCCGGGGACAGGCCTAAGATGCACTTC.

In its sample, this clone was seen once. The CDR3 DNA reads TGTGCCTGGAGTGGGGGGGCTAATCAGCCCCAGCATTTT. Its translation is CAWSGGANQPQHF. The V and J genes are TRBV30 and TRBJ1-5, with TRBD1 as a possible D gene (6 bases). Germline V CDR1 and CDR2: GTSNPN, SVGIG (reference sequence). The CDR3 has 13 residues. V lost 1 base and J 4 bases, leaving 8 bases between the germline ends.

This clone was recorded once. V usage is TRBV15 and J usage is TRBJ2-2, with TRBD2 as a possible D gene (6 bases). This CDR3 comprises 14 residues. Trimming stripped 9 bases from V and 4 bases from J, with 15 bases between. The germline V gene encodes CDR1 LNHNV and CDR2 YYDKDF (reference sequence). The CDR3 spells CATGDGGTTGELFF. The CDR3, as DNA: TGTGCCACGGGGGACGGGGGTACCACCGGGGAGCTGTTTTTT. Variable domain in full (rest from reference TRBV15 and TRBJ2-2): DAMVIQNPRYQVTQFGKPVTLSCSQTLNHNVMYWYQQKSSQAPKLLFHYYDKDFNNEADTPDNFQSRRPNTSFCFLDIRSPGLGDTAMYLCATGDGGTTGELFFGEGSRLTVL.

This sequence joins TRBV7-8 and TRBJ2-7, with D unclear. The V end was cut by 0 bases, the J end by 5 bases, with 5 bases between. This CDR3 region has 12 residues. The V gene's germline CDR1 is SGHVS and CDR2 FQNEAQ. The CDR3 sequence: CASSLAQDEQYF. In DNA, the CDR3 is TGTGCCAGCAGCTTAGCGCAAGACGAGCAGTACTTC.

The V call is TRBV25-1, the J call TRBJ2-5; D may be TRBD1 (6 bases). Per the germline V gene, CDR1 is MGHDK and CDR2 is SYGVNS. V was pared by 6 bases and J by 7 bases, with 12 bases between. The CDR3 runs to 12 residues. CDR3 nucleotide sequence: TGTGCCAGCAGCCTTGCACAGGGGACCCAGTACTTC. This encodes CASSLAQGTQYF.

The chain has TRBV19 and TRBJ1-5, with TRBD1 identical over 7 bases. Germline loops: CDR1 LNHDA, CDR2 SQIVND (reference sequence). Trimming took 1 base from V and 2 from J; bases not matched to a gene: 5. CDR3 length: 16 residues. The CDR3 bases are TGTGCCAGTAGTATAGGGGCAGGGACAGGCAATCAGCCCCAGCATTTT. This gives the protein CASSIGAGTGNQPQHF.

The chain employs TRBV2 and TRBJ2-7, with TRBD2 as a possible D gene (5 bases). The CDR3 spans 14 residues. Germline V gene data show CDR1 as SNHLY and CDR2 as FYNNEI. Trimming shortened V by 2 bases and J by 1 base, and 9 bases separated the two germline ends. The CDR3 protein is CASSEFGGSYEQYF. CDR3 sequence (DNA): TGTGCCAGCAGTGAATTTGGCGGGTCCTACGAGCAGTACTTC.

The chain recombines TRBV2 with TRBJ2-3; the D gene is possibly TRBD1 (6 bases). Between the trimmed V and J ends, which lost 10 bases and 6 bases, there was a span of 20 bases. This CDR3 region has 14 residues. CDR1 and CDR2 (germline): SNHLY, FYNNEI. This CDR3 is CATRTDRVRDTQYF. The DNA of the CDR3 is TGTGCCACTCGGACAGACCGCGTACGGGATACGCAGTATTTT.

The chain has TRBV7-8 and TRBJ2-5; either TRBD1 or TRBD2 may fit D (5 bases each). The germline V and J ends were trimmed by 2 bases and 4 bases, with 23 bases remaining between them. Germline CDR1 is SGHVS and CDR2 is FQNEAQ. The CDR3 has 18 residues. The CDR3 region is CASSLLSTGTLGRETQYF. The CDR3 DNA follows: TGTGCCAGCAGCTTACTATCCACCGGGACCCTAGGTCGAGAGACCCAGTACTTC.